This TCR beta chain was captured in a study of blood T cell repertoires in COVID-19. The CDR3 spans 16 residues. Trimming removed 0 bases at V and 8 bases at J, with 18 bases between. Germline V gives CDR1 SGHRS, CDR2 YFSETQ. Profiling relied on immunoSEQ multiplex PCR, and the TCRdb table lists in-frame clones only, not all of them. The sample shows around 180,000 clones, 86% of them seen only once. Sequencing was performed on peripheral blood. This rearrangement joins TRBV5-1 to TRBJ2-1; tentatively, D is TRBD2 (6 bases). The sequence derives from a man in his 70s with active or convalescent COVID-19. The CDR3 sequence is CASSLARAGPIDEQFF. CDR3 bases: TGCGCCAGCAGCTTGGCCAGGGCGGGGCCCATAGATGAGCAGTTCTTC.